These 3 T cell receptor beta chains originate from one sample sequenced in a study of blood T cell repertoires in COVID-19. Clones were sequenced by immunoSEQ multiplex PCR, and TCRdb holds only the in-frame ones, with some missing. The table has some 300,000 clones, around nine tenths seen once; the top ten hold under 3%. Sequencing used PBMCs or T cells enriched from blood (not recorded which). Receptors originate from a woman in her forties or fifties who had been exposed to COVID-19.

The chain carries TRBV4-2 and TRBJ1-6, with 10 bases that match TRBD1. There are 20 residues in the CDR3. Unmatched junction bases numbered 11, after V lost 3 bases and J lost 0 bases. Germline CDR1 is LGHNA and CDR2 is YNFKEQ. CDR3: CASSQDALTGGGSYNSPLHF. DNA of the CDR3: TGTGCCAGCAGCCAGGATGCTTTGACAGGGGGCGGCTCCTATAATTCACCCCTCCACTTT.

This rearrangement joins TRBV5-1 to TRBJ2-1; D possibly corresponds to TRBD2 (6 bases). Germline V gene lookup returns CDR1 SGHRS and CDR2 YFSETQ. The germline V and J ends were trimmed by 6 bases and 2 bases, with 15 bases remaining between them. This CDR3 spans 15 amino acids. CDR3 DNA sequence: TGCGCCAGCACCCCCGGGACTGAAGCCTACAATGAGCAGTTCTTC. Protein sequence: CASTPGTEAYNEQFF.

This clone was found a few times. The V and J genes are TRBV7-6 and TRBJ1-1; 8 nucleotides match TRBD1. CDR3 length: 15 residues. Per germline, CDR1 SGHVS and CDR2 FNYEAQ. V shed 4 bases, J shed 1 base, and the junction held 5 bases outside the gene matches. CDR3 nucleotide sequence: TGTGCCAGCAGCTCAACAGGACAGGGGAACACTGAAGCTTTCTTT. Translating gives CASSSTGQGNTEAFF.